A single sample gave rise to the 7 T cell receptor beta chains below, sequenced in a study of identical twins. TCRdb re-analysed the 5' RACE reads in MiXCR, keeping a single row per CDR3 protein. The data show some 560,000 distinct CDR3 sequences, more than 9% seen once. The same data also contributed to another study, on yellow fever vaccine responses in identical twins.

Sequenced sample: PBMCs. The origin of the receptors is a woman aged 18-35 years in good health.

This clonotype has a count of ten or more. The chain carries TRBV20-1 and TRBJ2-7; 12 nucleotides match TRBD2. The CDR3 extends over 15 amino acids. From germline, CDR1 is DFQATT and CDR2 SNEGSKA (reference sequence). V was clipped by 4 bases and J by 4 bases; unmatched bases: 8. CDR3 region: CSATASGRAIYEQYF. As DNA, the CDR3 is TGCAGTGCTACCGCTAGCGGGAGGGCAATATACGAGCAGTACTTC.

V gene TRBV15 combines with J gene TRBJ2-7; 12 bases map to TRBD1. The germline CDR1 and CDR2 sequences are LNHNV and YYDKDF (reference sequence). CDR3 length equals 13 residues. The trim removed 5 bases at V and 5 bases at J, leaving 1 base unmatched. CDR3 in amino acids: CATSRDRGHEQYF. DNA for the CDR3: TGTGCCACCAGCCGGGACAGGGGGCACGAGCAGTACTTC.

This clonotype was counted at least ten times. The CDR3 DNA is TGTGCCAGCAGCCGACTTTTCCAAGGTCCCATTCAGTACTTC. Translating it yields CASSRLFQGPIQYF. This chain uses TRBV5-6 with TRBJ2-4; no clear D. CDR3 length: 14 residues. V shed 4 bases and J shed 9 bases, with 17 bases lying between them. Germline V gives CDR1 SGHDT, CDR2 YYEEEE. The variable domain in full, with the rest retrieved from reference TRBV5-6 and TRBJ2-4, is DAGVTQSPTHLIKTRGQQVTLRCSPKSGHDTVSWYQQALGQGPQFIFQYYEEEERQRGNFPDRFSGHQFPNYSSELNVNALLLGDSALYLCASSRLFQGPIQYFGAGTRLSVL.

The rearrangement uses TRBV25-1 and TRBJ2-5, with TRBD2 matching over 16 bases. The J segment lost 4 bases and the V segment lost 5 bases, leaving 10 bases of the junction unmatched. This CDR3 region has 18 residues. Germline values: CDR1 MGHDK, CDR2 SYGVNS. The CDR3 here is CASSPTGTSGRAGETQYF. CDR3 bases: TGTGCCAGCAGTCCCACCGGGACTAGCGGGAGGGCCGGAGAGACCCAGTACTTC.

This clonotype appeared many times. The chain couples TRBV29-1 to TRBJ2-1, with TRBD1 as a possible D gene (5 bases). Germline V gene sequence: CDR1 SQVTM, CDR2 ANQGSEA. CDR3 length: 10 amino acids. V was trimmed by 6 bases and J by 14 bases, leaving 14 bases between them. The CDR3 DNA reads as TGCAGCGTGGATCTTATAGGGGAGTTCTTC. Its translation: CSVDLIGEFF.

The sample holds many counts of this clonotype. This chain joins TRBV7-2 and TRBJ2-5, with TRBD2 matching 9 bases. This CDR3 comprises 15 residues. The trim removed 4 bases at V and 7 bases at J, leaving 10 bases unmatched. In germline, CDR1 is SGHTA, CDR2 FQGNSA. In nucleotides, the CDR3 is TGTGCCAGCAGCTCGGGACTAGCAGGGGTGGGGACCCAGTACTTC. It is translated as CASSSGLAGVGTQYF.

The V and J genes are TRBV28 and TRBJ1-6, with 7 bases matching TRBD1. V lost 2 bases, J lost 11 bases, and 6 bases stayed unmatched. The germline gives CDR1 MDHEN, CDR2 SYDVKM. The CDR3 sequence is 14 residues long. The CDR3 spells CASSLGKQGTPLHF. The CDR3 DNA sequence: TGTGCCAGCAGTTTAGGCAAACAGGGGACACCCCTCCACTTT.